This T cell receptor (beta chain) came from a study of EBV T-cell therapy then PD-1 blockade in nasopharyngeal carcinoma. About this clone: As yet, its antigen is unknown.

The method was immunoSEQ multiplex PCR; TCRdb's version includes in-frame clones alone and lacks a portion of them. This table has some 20,000 clones, more than 70% appearing once. The treatment is: AdE1-LMPpoly-expanded autologous EBV-specific T-cell therapy followed by anti-PD-1 nivolumab. With V trimmed by 2 bases and J by 7 bases, 12 bases remained unmatched. Germline V gene sequence: CDR1 LGHNA, CDR2 YSLEER. This CDR3 comprises 17 residues. The sequences come from CD8+ T cells from blood, collected at roughly day 32 from a patient whose treatment included autologous EBV-specific T cells and nivolumab. The TCR was taken from a man in his forties with nasopharyngeal carcinoma. The chain recombines TRBV4-3 with TRBJ2-1; TRBD1 matches at 9 bases. Written as DNA, the CDR3 is TGCGCCAGCAGCCAACTAGGGCCCCGGGACAGGGCGAATGAGCAGTTCTTC. Its protein is CASSQLGPRDRANEQFF.